The clone carrying this TCR beta chain was observed once. The data stem from a study of blood T cell repertoires in COVID-19. Study background: Material from acute and convalescent COVID-19 was sourced from the United States, Italy and Spain. Sample material is recorded as cDNA or gDNA derived from T cells, B-cell-depleted T cells, or PBMCs.

As handled by the study authors: Amplifying reference gene primers gave estimates of nucleated cell counts. Here immunoSEQ multiplex PCR was the method, and the copy in TCRdb shows in-frame clones only, minus some. The D gene and trimming were derived from the DNA, and the V and J assignments and clone size from that table. This table holds 46,000 or so clones, about nine tenths found once. The V and J ends lost 8 bases and 1 base, in that order; junction bases with no gene match: 8. This CDR3 is 15 amino acids long. Germline V gene lookup returns CDR1 MNHNY and CDR2 SVGAGI (reference sequence). Sample: peripheral blood. The sequence was collected from a man between 65 and 80 years old with active COVID-19. This chain uses TRBV6-6 with TRBJ1-5; 7 positions agree with TRBD1. The CDR3 loop is CASRPGQTSNQPQHF. The DNA for the CDR3 is TGTGCCAGCCGACCGGGACAGACAAGCAATCAGCCCCAGCATTTT.